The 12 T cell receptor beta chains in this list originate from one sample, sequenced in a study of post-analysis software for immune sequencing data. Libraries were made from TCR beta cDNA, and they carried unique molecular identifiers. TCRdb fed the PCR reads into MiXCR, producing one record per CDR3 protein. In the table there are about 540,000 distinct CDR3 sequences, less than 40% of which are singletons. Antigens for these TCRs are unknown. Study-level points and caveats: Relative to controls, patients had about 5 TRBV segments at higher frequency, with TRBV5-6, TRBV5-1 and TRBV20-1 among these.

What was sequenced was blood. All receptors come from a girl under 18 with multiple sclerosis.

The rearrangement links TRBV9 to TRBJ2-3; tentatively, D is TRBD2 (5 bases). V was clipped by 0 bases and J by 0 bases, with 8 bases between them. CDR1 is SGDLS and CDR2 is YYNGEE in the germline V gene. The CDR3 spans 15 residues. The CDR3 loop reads CASSVGRASTDTQYF. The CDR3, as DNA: TGTGCCAGCAGCGTAGGGCGGGCTAGCACAGATACGCAGTATTTT.

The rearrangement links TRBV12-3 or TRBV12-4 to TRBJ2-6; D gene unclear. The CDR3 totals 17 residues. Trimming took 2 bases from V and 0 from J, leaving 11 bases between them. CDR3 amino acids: CASSLTAGRSGANVLTF. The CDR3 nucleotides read TGTGCCAGCAGTTTAACGGCAGGCCGCTCTGGGGCCAACGTCCTGACTTTC.

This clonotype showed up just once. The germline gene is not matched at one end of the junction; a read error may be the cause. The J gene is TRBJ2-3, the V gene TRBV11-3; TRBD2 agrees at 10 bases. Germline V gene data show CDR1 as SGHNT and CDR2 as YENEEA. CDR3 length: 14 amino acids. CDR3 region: CAGSLAGGTDTQYF. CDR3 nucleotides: TGTGCCGGCAGCTTAGCGGGGGGAACAGATACGCAGTATTTT.

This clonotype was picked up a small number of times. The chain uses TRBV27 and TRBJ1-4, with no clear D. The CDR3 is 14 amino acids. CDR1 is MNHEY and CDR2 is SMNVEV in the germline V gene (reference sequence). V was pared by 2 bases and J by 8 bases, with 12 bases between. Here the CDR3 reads CASSLVPIGEKLFF. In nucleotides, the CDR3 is TGTGCCAGCAGTTTAGTCCCGATAGGCGAAAAACTGTTTTTT.

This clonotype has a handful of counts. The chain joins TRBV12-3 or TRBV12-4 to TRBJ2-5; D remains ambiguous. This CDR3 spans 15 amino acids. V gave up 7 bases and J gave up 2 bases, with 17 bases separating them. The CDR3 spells CASTLSEYRQETQYF. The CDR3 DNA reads TGTGCCAGCACCCTATCAGAATACAGACAAGAGACCCAGTACTTC.

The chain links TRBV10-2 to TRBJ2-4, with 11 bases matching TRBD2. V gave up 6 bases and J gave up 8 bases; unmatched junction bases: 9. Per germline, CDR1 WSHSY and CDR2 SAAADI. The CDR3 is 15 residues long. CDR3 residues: CASRMGLAEGYIQYF. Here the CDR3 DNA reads TGCGCCAGCAGGATGGGACTAGCGGAGGGATACATTCAGTACTTC.

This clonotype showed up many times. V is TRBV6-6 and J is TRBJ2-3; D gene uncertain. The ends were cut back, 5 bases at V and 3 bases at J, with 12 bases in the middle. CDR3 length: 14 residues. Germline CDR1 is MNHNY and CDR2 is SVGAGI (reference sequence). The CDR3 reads CASSHPVGTDTQYF. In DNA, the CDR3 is TGTGCCAGCAGTCACCCAGTCGGGACAGATACGCAGTATTTT.

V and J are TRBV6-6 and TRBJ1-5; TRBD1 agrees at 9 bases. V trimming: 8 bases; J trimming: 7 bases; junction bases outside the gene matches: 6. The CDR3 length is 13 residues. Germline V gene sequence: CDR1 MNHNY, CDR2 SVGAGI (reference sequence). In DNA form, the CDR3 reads TGTGCCAGCGGCGACAGGGGGTTCCAGCCCCAGCATTTT. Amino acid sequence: CASGDRGFQPQHF.

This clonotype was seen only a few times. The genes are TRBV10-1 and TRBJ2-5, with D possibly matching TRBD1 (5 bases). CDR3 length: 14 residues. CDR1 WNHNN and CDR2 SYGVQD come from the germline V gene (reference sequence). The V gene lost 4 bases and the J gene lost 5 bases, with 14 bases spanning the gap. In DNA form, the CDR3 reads TGCGCCAGCAGTGCTCGGAAGGGGTGGGAGACCCAGTACTTC. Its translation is CASSARKGWETQYF.

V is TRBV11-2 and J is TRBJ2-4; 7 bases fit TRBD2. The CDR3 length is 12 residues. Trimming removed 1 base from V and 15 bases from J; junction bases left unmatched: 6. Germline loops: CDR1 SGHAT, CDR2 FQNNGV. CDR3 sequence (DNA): TGTGCCAGCAGCTTAGGGACGGGGGGAAGGTACTTC. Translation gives CASSLGTGGRYF.

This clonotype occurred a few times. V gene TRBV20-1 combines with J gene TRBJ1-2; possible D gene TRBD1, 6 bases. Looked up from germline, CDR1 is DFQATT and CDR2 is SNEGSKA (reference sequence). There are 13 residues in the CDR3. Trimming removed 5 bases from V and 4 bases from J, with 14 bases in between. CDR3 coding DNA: TGCAGTGCTTCCGGGGGACACCCCTATGGCTACACCTTC. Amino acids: CSASGGHPYGYTF.

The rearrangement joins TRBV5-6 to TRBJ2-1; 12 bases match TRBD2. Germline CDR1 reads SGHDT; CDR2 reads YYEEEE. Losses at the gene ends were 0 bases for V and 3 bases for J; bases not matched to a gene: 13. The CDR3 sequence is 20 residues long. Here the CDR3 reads CASSLGPGTSGRIFYNEQFF. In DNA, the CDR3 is TGTGCCAGCAGCTTGGGCCCCGGGACTAGCGGGCGGATATTCTACAATGAGCAGTTCTTC.